This T cell receptor beta chain was profiled in a study of blood T cell repertoires in COVID-19. V gave up 4 bases and J gave up 2 bases, with 17 bases separating them. Germline V lookup: CDR1 SGHKS, CDR2 YYEKEE (reference sequence). The CDR3 loop spans 16 amino acids. Using immunoSEQ multiplex PCR, the repertoire was profiled, and TCRdb retains in-frame clones only, with some absent. The table records 250,000 or so clones, around nine tenths of them present only once. Material: peripheral blood. The sequence was collected from a middle-aged man with active or convalescent COVID-19. The chain uses TRBV5-5 and TRBJ2-3, with D tentatively TRBD1 (6 bases). The CDR3 here is CASSPQGILNTDTQYF. The DNA of the CDR3 is TGTGCCAGCAGCCCCCAGGGGATACTTAACACAGATACGCAGTATTTT.